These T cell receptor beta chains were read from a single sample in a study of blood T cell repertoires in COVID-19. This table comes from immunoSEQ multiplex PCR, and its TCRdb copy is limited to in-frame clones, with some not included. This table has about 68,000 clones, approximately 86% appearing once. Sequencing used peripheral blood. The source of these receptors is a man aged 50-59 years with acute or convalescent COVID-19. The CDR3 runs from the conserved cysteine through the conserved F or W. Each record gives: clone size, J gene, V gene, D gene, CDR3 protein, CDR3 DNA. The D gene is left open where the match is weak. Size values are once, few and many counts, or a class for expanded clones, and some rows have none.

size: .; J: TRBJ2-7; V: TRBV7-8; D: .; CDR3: CASSLSSYGRGYEQYF; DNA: TGTGCCAGCAGCTTAAGTTCGTATGGCAGGGGCTACGAGCAGTACTTC
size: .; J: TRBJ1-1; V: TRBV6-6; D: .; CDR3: CASHLESGSGTEAFF; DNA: TGTGCCAGCCACCTAGAGTCTGGGTCGGGCACTGAAGCTTTCTTT
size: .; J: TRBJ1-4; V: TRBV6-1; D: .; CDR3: CASSDYQGYEKLFF; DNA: TGTGCCAGCAGTGATTACCAGGGGTATGAAAAACTGTTTTTT
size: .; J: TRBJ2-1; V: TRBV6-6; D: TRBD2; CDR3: CASSYSTSGGAWQFF; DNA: TGTGCCAGCAGTTACTCGACTAGCGGGGGGGCGTGGCAGTTCTTC
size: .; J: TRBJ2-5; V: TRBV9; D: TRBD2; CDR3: CASSVASASGPQETQYF; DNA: TGTGCCAGCAGCGTAGCTTCGGCTAGCGGCCCACAAGAGACCCAGTACTTC
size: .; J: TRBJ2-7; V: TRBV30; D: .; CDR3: CAWSEQGHEQYF; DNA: TGTGCCTGGTCCGAACAGGGCCACGAGCAGTACTTC
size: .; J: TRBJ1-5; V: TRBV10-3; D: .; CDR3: CAISETLRIYQPQHF; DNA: TGTGCCATCAGTGAGACACTGAGGATCTATCAGCCCCAGCATTTT
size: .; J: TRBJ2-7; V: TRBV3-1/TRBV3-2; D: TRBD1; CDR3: CASSLGQALYEQYF; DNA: TGTGCCAGCAGCCTGGGACAGGCCCTCTACGAGCAGTACTTC
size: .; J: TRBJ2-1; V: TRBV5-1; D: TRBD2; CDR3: CASSLGAASGGSYNEQFF; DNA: TGCGCCAGCAGCTTGGGGGCCGCTAGCGGGGGAAGCTACAATGAGCAGTTCTTC
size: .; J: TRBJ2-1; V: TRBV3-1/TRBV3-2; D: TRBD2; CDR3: CASSQPGGGGSLGEQFF; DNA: TGTGCCAGCAGCCAACCTGGGGGCGGGGGGTCCCTAGGGGAGCAGTTCTTC
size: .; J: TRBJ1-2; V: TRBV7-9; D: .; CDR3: CASSLVVSGGGYTF; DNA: TGTGCCAGCAGCTTAGTCGTGTCGGGGGGTGGCTACACCTTC
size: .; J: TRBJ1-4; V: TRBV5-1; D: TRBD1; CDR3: CASSLEGQGVGNEKLFF; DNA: TGCGCCAGCAGCTTGGAAGGCCAGGGGGTGGGTAATGAAAAACTGTTTTTT
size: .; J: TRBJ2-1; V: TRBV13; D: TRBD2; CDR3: CASSPNPGLAGTYNEQFF; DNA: TGTGCCAGCAGCCCGAATCCGGGACTAGCGGGAACCTACAATGAGCAGTTCTTC
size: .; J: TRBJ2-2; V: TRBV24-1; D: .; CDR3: CATRARGTGELFF; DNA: TGTGCCACCAGGGCTAGAGGCACCGGGGAGCTGTTTTTT
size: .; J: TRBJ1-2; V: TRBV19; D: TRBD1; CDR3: CASHRGTNYGYTF; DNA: TGTGCCAGTCACAGGGGTACTAACTATGGCTACACCTTC
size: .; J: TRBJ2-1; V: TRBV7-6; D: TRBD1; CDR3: CASSLLIGQGNEQFF; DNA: TGTGCCAGCAGCCTATTAATAGGACAGGGGAATGAGCAGTTCTTC
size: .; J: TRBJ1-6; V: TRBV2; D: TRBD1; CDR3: CASTQGQGNSPLHF; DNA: TGTGCCAGCACCCAGGGACAGGGGAATTCACCCCTCCACTTT
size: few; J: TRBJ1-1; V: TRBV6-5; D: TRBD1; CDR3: CASSYSTGRNEAFF; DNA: TGTGCCAGCAGTTACTCGACAGGGAGAAATGAAGCTTTCTTT
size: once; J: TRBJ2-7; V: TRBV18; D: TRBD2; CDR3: CASSRPGLAGGPEFGWQYF; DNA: TGTGCCAGCTCACGGCCGGGACTAGCGGGGGGGCCAGAGTTTGGGTGGCAGTACTTC
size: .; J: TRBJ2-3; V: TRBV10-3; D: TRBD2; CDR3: CAISGWGGGVGDTQYF; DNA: TGTGCCATCAGTGGGTGGGGCGGGGGAGTTGGAGATACGCAGTATTTT
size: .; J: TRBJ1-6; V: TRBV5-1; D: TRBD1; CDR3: CASSLQGGDNSPLHF; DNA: TGCGCCAGCAGCCTACAGGGGGGAGATAATTCACCCCTCCACTTT
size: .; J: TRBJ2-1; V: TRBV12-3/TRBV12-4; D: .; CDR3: CASSFGHEQFF; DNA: TGTGCCAGCAGCTTTGGGCATGAGCAGTTCTTC
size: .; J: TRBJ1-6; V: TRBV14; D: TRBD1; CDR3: CASSQLTGTVNSPLHF; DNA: TGTGCCAGCAGCCAACTCACCGGGACAGTAAATTCACCCCTCCACTTT
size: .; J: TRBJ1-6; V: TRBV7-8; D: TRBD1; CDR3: CASSGGQGLYSPLHF; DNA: TGTGCCAGCAGCGGGGGACAGGGCTTGTATTCACCCCTCCACTTT
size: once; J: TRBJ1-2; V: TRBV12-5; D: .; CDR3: CASALVGLAGYGYTF; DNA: TGTGCTAGTGCCCTTGTGGGCCTCGCTGGCTATGGCTACACCTTC
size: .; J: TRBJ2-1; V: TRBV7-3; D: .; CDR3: CASSPSPGNEQFF; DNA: TGTGCCAGCAGCCCAAGTCCGGGGAATGAGCAGTTCTTC
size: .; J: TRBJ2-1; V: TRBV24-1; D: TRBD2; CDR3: CATDSGRARDEQFF; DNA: TGTGCCACCGACAGCGGGAGGGCCAGGGATGAGCAGTTCTTC
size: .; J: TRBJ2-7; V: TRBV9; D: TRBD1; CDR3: CASSALLGDRGDEQYF; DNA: TGTGCCAGCAGCGCCCTCCTCGGGGACAGGGGCGACGAGCAGTACTTC
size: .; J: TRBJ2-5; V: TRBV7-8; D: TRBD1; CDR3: CASSLGQGIQETQYF; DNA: TGTGCCAGCAGCTTGGGACAGGGGATCCAAGAGACCCAGTACTTC
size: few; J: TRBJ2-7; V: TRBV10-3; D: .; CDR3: CATSENRFYEQYF; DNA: TGTGCCACCAGCGAAAACAGGTTCTACGAGCAGTACTTC
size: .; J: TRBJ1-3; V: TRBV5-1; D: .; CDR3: CASRSTGYSGNTIYF; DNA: TGCGCCAGCAGATCCACAGGGTACTCTGGAAACACCATATATTTT
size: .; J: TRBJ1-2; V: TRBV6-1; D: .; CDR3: CASSEDGNYGYTF; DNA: TGTGCCAGCAGTGAAGACGGTAACTATGGCTACACCTTC
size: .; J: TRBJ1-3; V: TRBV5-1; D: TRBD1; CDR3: CASSLDFGTVLSGNTIYF; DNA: TGCGCCAGCAGCTTGGATTTCGGGACAGTCCTCTCTGGAAACACCATATATTTT